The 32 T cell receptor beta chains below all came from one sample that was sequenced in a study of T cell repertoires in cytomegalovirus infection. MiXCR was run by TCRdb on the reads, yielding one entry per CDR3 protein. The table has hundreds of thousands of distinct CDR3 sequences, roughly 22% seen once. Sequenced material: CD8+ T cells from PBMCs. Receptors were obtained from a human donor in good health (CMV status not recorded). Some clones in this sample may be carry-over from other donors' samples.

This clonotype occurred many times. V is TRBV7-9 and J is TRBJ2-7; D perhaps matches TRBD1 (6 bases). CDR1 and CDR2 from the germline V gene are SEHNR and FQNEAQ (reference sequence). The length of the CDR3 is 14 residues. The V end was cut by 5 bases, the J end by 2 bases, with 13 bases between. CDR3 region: CASSGYREPYEQYF. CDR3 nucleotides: TGTGCCAGCAGCGGTTACAGGGAACCCTACGAGCAGTACTTC.

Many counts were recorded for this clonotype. The chain's CDR3 is CASSLWDRVDEQYF. The CDR3 DNA is TGTGCCAGCAGTTTATGGGACAGGGTGGACGAGCAGTACTTC. V usage is TRBV28 and J usage is TRBJ2-7; TRBD1 agrees at 8 bases. Trimming removed 0 bases from V and 5 bases from J; junction bases left unmatched: 3. This CDR3 has 14 residues. Germline loops: CDR1 MDHEN, CDR2 SYDVKM. The full variable domain, with the rest looked up from reference TRBV28 and TRBJ2-7, is DVKVTQSSRYLVKRTGEKVFLECVQDMDHENMFWYRQDPGLGLRLIYFSYDVKMKEKGDIPEGYSVSREKKERFSLILESASTNQTSMYLCASSLWDRVDEQYFGPGTRLTVT.

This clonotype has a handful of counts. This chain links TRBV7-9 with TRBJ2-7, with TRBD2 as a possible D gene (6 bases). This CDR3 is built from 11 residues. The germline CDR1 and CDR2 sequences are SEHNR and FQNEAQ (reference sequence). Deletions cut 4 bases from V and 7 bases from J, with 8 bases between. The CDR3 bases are TGTGCCAGCAGCTACGGAGGGGAGCAGTACTTC. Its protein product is CASSYGGEQYF. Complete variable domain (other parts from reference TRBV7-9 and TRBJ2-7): DTGVSQNPRHKITKRGQNVTFRCDPISEHNRLYWYRQTLGQGPEFLTYFQNEAQLEKSRLLSDRFSAERPKGSFSTLEIQRTEQGDSAMYLCASSYGGEQYFGPGTRLTVT.

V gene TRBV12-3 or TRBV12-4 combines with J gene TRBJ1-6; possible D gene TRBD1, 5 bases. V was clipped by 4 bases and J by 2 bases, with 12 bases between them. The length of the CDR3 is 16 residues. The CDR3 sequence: CASSSLGGAYNSPLHF. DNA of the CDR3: TGTGCCAGCAGTTCGCTTGGGGGTGCCTATAATTCACCCCTCCACTTT.

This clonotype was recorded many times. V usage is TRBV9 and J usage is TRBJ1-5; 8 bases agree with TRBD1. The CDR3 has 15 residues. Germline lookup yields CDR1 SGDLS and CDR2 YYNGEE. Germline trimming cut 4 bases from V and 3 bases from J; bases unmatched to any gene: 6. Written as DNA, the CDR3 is TGTGCCAGCAGCCCGACAGGGGACCCCAATCAGCCCCAGCATTTT. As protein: CASSPTGDPNQPQHF.

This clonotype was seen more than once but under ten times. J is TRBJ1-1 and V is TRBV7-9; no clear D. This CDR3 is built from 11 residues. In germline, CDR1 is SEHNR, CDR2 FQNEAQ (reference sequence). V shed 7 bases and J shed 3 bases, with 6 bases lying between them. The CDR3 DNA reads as TGTGCCAGCATCTACGACACTGAAGCTTTCTTT. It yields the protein CASIYDTEAFF. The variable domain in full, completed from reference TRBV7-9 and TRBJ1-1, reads DTGVSQNPRHKITKRGQNVTFRCDPISEHNRLYWYRQTLGQGPEFLTYFQNEAQLEKSRLLSDRFSAERPKGSFSTLEIQRTEQGDSAMYLCASIYDTEAFFGQGTRLTVV.

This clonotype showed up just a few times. The CDR3 sequence is CSVEGQGASDGYTF. The DNA of the CDR3 is TGCAGCGTTGAAGGACAGGGGGCGTCCGATGGCTACACCTTC. The rearrangement links TRBV29-1 to TRBJ1-2, with 10 bases fitting TRBD1. CDR3 size: 14 residues. Unmatched junction bases numbered 5, after V lost 1 base and J lost 6 bases. CDR1 is SQVTM and CDR2 is ANQGSEA in the germline V gene.

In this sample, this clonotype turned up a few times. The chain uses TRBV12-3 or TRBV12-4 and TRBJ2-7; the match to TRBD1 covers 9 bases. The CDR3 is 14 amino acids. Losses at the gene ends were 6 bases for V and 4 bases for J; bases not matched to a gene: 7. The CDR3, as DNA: TGTGCCAGCAGCCTCACAGGGGGCAGGTACGAGCAGTACTTC. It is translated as CASSLTGGRYEQYF.

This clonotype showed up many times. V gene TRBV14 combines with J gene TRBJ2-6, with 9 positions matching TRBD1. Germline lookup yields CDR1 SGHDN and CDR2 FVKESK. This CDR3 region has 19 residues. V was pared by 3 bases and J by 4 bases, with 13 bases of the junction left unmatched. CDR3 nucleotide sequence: TGTGCCAGCAGCCACGATCATAGGGACAGGGTGTTGGGGGCCAACGTCCTGACTTTC. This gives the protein CASSHDHRDRVLGANVLTF.

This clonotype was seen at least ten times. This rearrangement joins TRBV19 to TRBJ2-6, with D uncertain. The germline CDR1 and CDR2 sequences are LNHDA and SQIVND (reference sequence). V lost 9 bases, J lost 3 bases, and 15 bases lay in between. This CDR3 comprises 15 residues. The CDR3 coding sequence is TGTGCCAGCCGGGTCTCTTCGGGTGGGGCCAACGTCCTGACTTTC. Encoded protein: CASRVSSGGANVLTF.

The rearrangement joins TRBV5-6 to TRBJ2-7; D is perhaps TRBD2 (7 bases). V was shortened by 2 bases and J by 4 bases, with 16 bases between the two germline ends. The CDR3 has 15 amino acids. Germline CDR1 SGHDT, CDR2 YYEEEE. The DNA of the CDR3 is TGTGCCAGCAGCTTTCAGGAGGGGGGGGGGTACGAGCAGTACTTC. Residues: CASSFQEGGGYEQYF. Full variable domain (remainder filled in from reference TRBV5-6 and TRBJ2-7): DAGVTQSPTHLIKTRGQQVTLRCSPKSGHDTVSWYQQALGQGPQFIFQYYEEEERQRGNFPDRFSGHQFPNYSSELNVNALLLGDSALYLCASSFQEGGGYEQYFGPGTRLTVT.

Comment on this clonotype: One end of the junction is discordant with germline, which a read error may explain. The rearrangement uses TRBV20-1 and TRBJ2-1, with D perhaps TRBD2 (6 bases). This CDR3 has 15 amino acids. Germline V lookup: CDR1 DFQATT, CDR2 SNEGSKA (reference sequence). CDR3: CSARATWDSHNEQFF. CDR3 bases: TGCAGTGCTAGAGCTACTTGGGACTCCCACAATGAGCAGTTCTTC.

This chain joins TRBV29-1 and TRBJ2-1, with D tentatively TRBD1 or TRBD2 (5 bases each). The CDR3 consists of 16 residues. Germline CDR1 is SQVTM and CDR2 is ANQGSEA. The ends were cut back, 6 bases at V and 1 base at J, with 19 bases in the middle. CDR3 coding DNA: TGCAGCGTAGCCTGGGAGAGCAGGGTATCCTACAATGAGCAGTTCTTC. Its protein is CSVAWESRVSYNEQFF.

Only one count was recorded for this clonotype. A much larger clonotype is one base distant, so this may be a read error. The CDR3 is CASRDKGYEQYF. CDR3 coding DNA: TGTGCCAGCAGGGACAAGGGCTACGAGCAGTACTTC. This chain uses TRBV28 with TRBJ2-7; a weak D match, TRBD1 (5 bases). The germline V gene has CDR1 MDHEN and CDR2 SYDVKM. CDR3 length: 12 amino acids. The V gene lost 6 bases and the J gene lost 3 bases, with 9 bases spanning the gap. Together with reference TRBV28 and TRBJ2-7, the CDR3 gives the full variable domain: DVKVTQSSRYLVKRTGEKVFLECVQDMDHENMFWYRQDPGLGLRLIYFSYDVKMKEKGDIPEGYSVSREKKERFSLILESASTNQTSMYLCASRDKGYEQYFGPGTRLTVT.

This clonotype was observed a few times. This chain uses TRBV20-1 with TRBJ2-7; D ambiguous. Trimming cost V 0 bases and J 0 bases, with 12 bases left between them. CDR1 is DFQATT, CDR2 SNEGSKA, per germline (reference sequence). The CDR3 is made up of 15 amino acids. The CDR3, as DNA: TGCAGTGCTAGAGATACGGCACTGAGCTCCTACGAGCAGTACTTC. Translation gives CSARDTALSSYEQYF.

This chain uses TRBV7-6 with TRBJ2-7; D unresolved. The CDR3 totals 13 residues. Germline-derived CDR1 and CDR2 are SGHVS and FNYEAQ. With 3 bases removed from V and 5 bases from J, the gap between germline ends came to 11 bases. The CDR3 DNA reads TGTGCCAGCAGCTTTTACGGCGACAACGAGCAGTACTTC. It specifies CASSFYGDNEQYF.

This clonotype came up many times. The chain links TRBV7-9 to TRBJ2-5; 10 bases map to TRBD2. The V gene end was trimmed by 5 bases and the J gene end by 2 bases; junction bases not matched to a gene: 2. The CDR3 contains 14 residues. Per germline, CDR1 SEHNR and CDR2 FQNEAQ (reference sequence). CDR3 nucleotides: TGTGCCAGCAGCATACTAGCGGGGCAAGAGACCCAGTACTTC. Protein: CASSILAGQETQYF. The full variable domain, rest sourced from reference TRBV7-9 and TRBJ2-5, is DTGVSQNPRHKITKRGQNVTFRCDPISEHNRLYWYRQTLGQGPEFLTYFQNEAQLEKSRLLSDRFSAERPKGSFSTLEIQRTEQGDSAMYLCASSILAGQETQYFGPGTRLLVL.

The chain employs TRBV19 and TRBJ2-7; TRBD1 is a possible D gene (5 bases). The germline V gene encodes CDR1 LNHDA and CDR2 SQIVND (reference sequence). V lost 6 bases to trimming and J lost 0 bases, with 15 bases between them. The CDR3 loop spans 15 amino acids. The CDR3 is CASSYGAGISYEQYF. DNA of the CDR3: TGTGCCAGTAGCTATGGGGCAGGAATCTCCTACGAGCAGTACTTC. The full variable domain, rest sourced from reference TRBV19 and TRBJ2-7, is DGGITQSPKYLFRKEGQNVTLSCEQNLNHDAMYWYRQDPGQGLRLIYYSQIVNDFQKGDIAEGYSVSREKKESFPLTVTSAQKNPTAFYLCASSYGAGISYEQYFGPGTRLTVT.

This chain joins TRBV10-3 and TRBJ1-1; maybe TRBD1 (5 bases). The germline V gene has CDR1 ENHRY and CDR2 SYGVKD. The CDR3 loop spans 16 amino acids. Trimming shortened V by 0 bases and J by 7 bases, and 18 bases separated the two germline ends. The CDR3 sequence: CAISESRGGGRDEAFF. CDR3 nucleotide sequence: TGTGCCATCAGTGAGTCTCGGGGCGGAGGGAGGGATGAAGCTTTCTTT.

CDR3: CASSSSGVMNEQYF. CDR3 bases: TGTGCCAGCAGCAGTAGCGGGGTCATGAACGAGCAGTACTTC. V and J are TRBV7-9 and TRBJ2-7, with 8 bases matching TRBD2. After removal of 5 bases from V and 5 bases from J, the junction contained 8 bases not matched to a gene. Germline loops: CDR1 SEHNR, CDR2 FQNEAQ (reference sequence). The CDR3 has 14 amino acids.

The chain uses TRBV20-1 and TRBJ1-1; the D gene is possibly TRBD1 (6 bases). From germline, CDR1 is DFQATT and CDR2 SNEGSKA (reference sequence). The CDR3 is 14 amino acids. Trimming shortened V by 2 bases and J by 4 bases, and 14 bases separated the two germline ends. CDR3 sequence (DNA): TGCAGTGCTAGACGTGGGGGCGCGGGCACTGAAGCTTTCTTT. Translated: CSARRGGAGTEAFF.

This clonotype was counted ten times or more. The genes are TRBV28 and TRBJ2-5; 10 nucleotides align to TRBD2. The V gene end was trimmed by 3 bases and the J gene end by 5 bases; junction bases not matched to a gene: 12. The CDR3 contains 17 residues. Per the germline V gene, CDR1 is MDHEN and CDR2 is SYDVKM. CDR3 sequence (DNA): TGTGCCAGCAGTTTCCCCCGAAGAAGCGGGGGGGCGGAGACCCAGTACTTC. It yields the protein CASSFPRRSGGAETQYF.

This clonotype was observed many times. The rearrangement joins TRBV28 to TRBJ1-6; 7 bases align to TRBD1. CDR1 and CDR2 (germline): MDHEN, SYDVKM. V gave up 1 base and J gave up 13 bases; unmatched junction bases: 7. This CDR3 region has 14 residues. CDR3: CASSLSQGRAPLHF. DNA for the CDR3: TGTGCCAGCAGTTTATCACAGGGGAGAGCCCCCCTCCACTTT.

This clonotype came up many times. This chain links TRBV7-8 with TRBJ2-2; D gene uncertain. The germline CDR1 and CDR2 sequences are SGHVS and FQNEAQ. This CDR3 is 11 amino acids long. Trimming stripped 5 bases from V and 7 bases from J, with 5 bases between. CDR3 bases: TGTGCCAGCAGCCCCGTCGGGGAGCTGTTTTTT. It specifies CASSPVGELFF.

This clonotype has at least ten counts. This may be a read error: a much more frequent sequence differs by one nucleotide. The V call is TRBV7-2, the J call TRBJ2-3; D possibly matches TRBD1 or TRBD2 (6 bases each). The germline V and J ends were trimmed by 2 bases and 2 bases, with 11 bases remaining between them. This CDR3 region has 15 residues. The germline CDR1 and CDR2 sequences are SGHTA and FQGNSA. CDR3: CASSLRGAYTDTQYF. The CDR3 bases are TGTGCCAGCAGCTTAAGGGGGGCCTACACAGATACGCAGTATTTT.

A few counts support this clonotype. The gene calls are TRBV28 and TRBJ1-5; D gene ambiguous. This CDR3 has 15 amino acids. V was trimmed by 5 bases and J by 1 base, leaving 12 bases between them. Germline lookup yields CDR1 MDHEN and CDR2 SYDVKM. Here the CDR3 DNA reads TGTGCCAGCAGTATATTTACATCCAGCAATCAGCCCCAGCATTTT. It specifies CASSIFTSSNQPQHF.

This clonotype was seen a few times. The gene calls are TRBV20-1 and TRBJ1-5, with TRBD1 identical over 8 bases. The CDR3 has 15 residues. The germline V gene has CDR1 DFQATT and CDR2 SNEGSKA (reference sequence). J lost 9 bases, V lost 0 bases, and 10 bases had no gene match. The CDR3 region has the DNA TGCAGTGCTAGAGACGGGGGGCAGGGGGCACGGCCCCAGCATTTT. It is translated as CSARDGGQGARPQHF.

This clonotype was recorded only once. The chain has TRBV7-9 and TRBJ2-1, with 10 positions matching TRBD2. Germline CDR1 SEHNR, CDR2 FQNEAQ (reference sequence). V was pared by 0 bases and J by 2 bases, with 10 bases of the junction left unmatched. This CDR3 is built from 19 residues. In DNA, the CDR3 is TGTGCCAGCAGCTTAGCCGGGGCTAGCGGGGGACATACCTACAATGAGCAGTTCTTC. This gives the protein CASSLAGASGGHTYNEQFF.

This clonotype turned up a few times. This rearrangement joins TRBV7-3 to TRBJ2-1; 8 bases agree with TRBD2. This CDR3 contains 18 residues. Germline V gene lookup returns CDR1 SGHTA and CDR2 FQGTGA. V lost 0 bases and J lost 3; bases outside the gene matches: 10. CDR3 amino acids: CASSLTHPSGPLYNEQFF. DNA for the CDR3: TGTGCCAGCAGCTTAACACACCCTAGCGGGCCCCTCTACAATGAGCAGTTCTTC.

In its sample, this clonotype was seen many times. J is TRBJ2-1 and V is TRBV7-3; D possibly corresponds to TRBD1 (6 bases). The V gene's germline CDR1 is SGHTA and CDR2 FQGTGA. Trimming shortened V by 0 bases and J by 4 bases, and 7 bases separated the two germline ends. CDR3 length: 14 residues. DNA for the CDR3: TGTGCCAGCAGCTTAACGGGGGCATACAATGAGCAGTTCTTC. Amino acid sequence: CASSLTGAYNEQFF.

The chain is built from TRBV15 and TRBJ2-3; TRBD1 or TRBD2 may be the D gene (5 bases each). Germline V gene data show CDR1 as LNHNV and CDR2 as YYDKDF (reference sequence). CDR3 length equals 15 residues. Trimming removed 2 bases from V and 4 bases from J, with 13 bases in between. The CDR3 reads CATSRRRGVADTQYF. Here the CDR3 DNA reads TGTGCCACCAGCAGACGGCGAGGGGTAGCAGATACGCAGTATTTT.

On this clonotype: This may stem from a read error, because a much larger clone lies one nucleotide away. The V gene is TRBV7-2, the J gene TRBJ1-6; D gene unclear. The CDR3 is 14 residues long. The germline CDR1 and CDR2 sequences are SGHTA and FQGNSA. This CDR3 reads CASRKGDTNSSLHF. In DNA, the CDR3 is TGTGCCAGCAGGAAGGGAGACACGAATTCATCCCTCCACTTT.